Reported below is one TCR beta chain. Its antigen is undetermined. The CDR3 contains 16 residues. Germline CDR1 is LNHDA and CDR2 is SQIVND (reference sequence). V shed 5 bases and J shed 4 bases, with 18 bases lying between them. The data are from a study of T cells after yellow fever vaccination. The 5'RACE template-switching step produced TCR cDNA and added a universal primer site and UMIs. Using its own MiXCR run on the 5' RACE reads, TCRdb lists one record per CDR3 protein. Counted here are hundreds of thousands of distinct CDR3 sequences, 5.2% occurring once; the ten biggest clones make up 3% to 4%. General study points: Although most clonotypes did not, a small share appeared in both CD4 and CD8 compartments.

The clonotype comes from a man between 18 and 29 years old who received the YFV17D yellow fever vaccine. The rearrangement links TRBV19 to TRBJ1-3; a weak D match, TRBD1 (5 bases). This specimen was CD4+ T cells sorted from PBMCs, taken on the day of the yellow fever booster vaccination. The CDR3 loop is CASSLGRPDSGNTIYF. DNA of the CDR3: TGTGCCAGTAGTTTGGGACGGCCTGATTCCGGAAACACCATATATTTT.